The 31 T cell receptor beta chains presented below share a single source sample, sequenced in a study of T-cell reconstitution after alpha-beta-depleted transplantation in children (dated by TCRdb to the mid-2010s). This sample's treatment or condition label indicates: allogeneic hematopoietic cell transplantation with graft depleted of TCRalphabeta T cells and CD19 B cells. The library relied on PCR. Sequencing took place on an Illumina HiSeq 2500. Molecular barcoding was employed in the preparation of TCR libraries, with unique molecular identifiers being used to normalize TCRbeta repertoire quantification. The public reads were quality trimmed at Q25 with fastp and then assembled into clones with MiXCR by TCRdb, keeping productive beta chains. Each record represents a unique CDR3 protein, reported with the most common genes and DNA among its rows. Within this sample are about 980,000 distinct CDR3 sequences, with around 30% of them counted one time only. Roughly 27% of the sample rests with the top ten.

The sequenced sample was PBMCs, mostly from graft donor cells, obtained 360 days after TCRalphabeta/CD19-depleted stem cell transplant. These receptor sequences come from a boy under three years old who had a stem cell transplant for SCID, so the T cells may come from the graft donor.

A note on this clonotype: The junction departs from germline at one end; a sequencing error may be responsible. J is TRBJ2-6 and V is TRBV3-1; D is possibly TRBD1 (6 bases). The CDR3 is made up of 15 amino acids. The germline gives CDR1 LGHDT, CDR2 YNNKEL (reference sequence). CDR3 DNA sequence: TGTGCCGGCAGCCAAGGGGGCTCTGGGGCCAACGTCCTGACTTTC. This translates into CAGSQGGSGANVLTF. The entire variable domain, with the rest obtained from reference TRBV3-1 and TRBJ2-6, is as follows: DTAVSQTPKYLVTQMGNDKSIKCEQNLGHDTMYWYKQDSKKFLKIMFSYNNKELIINETVPNRFSPKSPDKAHLNLHINSLELGDSAVYFCAGSQGGSGANVLTFGAGSRLTVL.

Only a few counts were recorded for this clonotype. The J gene is TRBJ2-1, the V gene TRBV18; unclear D gene. The CDR3 extends over 13 amino acids. The germline V gene has CDR1 KGHSH and CDR2 LQKENI. V lost 1 base and J lost 7, with 8 bases in between. The DNA for the CDR3 is TGTGCCAGCTCACCACTCGTAACTAATGAGCAGTTCTTC. It encodes CASSPLVTNEQFF.

This clonotype turned up a few times. The J gene is TRBJ2-4, the V gene TRBV10-2, with 7 bases lining up with TRBD1. With 2 bases clipped from V and 6 bases from J, the junction kept 1 base outside the gene matches. Looked up from germline, CDR1 is WSHSY and CDR2 is SAAADI. CDR3 size: 13 residues. The CDR3 here is CASSEHRGNIQYF. The CDR3 coding sequence is TGCGCCAGCAGTGAGCACAGGGGAAACATTCAGTACTTC.

This clonotype was detected only a few times. The chain couples TRBV28 to TRBJ1-2; the D is unclear. The CDR3 sequence is 15 residues long. V lost 8 bases and J 0 bases, leaving 16 bases between the germline ends. CDR1 and CDR2 (germline): MDHEN, SYDVKM. The CDR3 DNA is TGTGCCAGCGGACGAGAAGCAGACTCTAACTATGGCTACACCTTC. It is translated as CASGREADSNYGYTF.

The chain joins TRBV2 to TRBJ2-1; 9 bases align to TRBD1. The CDR3 has 15 amino acids. V trimming: 8 bases; J trimming: 2 bases; junction bases outside the gene matches: 7. Germline CDR1 SNHLY, CDR2 FYNNEI. CDR3 sequence: CASRIRQGAYNEQFF. DNA for the CDR3: TGTGCCAGCCGCATTCGACAGGGGGCCTACAATGAGCAGTTCTTC.

The sample holds a few counts of this clonotype. V and J are TRBV29-1 and TRBJ2-1, with D perhaps TRBD1 (5 bases). V lost 7 bases to trimming and J lost 7 bases, with 20 bases between them. Germline V gives CDR1 SQVTM, CDR2 ANQGSEA. The CDR3 has 14 residues. The CDR3 region has the DNA TGCAGCGCCAGGTGGCAGGGAAGGTCGAATGAGCAGTTCTTC. Protein sequence: CSARWQGRSNEQFF.

This clonotype was seen more than once but under ten times. This chain links TRBV27 with TRBJ1-1; the match to TRBD1 covers 8 bases. The germline V gene has CDR1 MNHEY and CDR2 SMNVEV (reference sequence). Trimming removed 5 bases from V and 6 bases from J; junction bases left unmatched: 23. The CDR3 has 19 residues. The CDR3 DNA reads as TGTGCCAGCAGTCCTCGCTCGGACAGGGCGCGGGGTTGGGTTTCTGAAGCTTTCTTT. It translates to CASSPRSDRARGWVSEAFF.

The chain combines TRBV7-2 with TRBJ2-1, with a weak D call TRBD2 (7 bases). Germline V gives CDR1 SGHTA, CDR2 FQGNSA. V lost 2 bases and J lost 3, with 17 bases in between. The CDR3 has 17 amino acids. The CDR3 coding sequence is TGTGCCAGCAGCTTACGGGGGGCGGGGTATGGCTACAATGAGCAGTTCTTC. This codes for CASSLRGAGYGYNEQFF.

A remark on this clonotype: An end of the junction does not agree with germline; a read error may underlie this. The chain carries TRBV11-1 and TRBJ2-2; 16 nucleotides line up with TRBD2. This CDR3 contains 18 residues. Germline V gene lookup returns CDR1 SGHAT and CDR2 FQDESV (reference sequence). Here the CDR3 reads CASSPGTSGGAKTGELFF. CDR3 coding DNA: TGTGCCAGCAGCCCTGGGACTAGCGGGGGGGCGAAGACCGGGGAGCTGTTTTTT.

This clonotype was picked up a small number of times. The rearrangement links TRBV9 to TRBJ2-1; no definite D call. Looked up from germline, CDR1 is SGDLS and CDR2 is YYNGEE. The V end was cut by 1 base, the J end by 2 bases, with 10 bases between. The CDR3 loop spans 15 amino acids. CDR3 in amino acids: CASSVSGDPYNEQFF. CDR3 nucleotide sequence: TGTGCCAGCAGCGTAAGTGGTGATCCCTACAATGAGCAGTTCTTC.

This clonotype was counted once. The V and J genes are TRBV24-1 and TRBJ2-1; 8 bases map to TRBD2. In germline, CDR1 is KGHDR, CDR2 SFDVKD. The trim removed 4 bases at V and 6 bases at J, leaving 4 bases unmatched. The CDR3 sequence is 14 residues long. CDR3 coding DNA: TGTGCCACCAGTGAAATGGGACTAGGCAATGAGCAGTTCTTC. The encoded protein is CATSEMGLGNEQFF.

This chain connects TRBV15 to TRBJ1-4; D gene unclear. This CDR3 contains 15 residues. V was shortened by 1 base and J by 3 bases, with 9 bases between the two germline ends. Per germline, CDR1 LNHNV and CDR2 YYDKDF (reference sequence). CDR3 sequence (DNA): TGTGCCACCAGCAGAGCCGGGTTGGCTAATGAAAAACTGTTTTTT. Residues: CATSRAGLANEKLFF.

V is TRBV27 and J is TRBJ2-1, with 8 nucleotides matching TRBD2. The CDR3 consists of 15 residues. V lost 5 bases and J lost 0; bases outside the gene matches: 3. Germline lookup yields CDR1 MNHEY and CDR2 SMNVEV (reference sequence). The CDR3 sequence: CASSQTSGSYNEQFF. The CDR3 nucleotides are TGTGCCAGCAGTCAAACTAGCGGCTCCTACAATGAGCAGTTCTTC.

This rearrangement joins TRBV12-3 or TRBV12-4 to TRBJ2-1, with a weak D call TRBD2 (6 bases). The CDR3 contains 16 residues. The V and J ends lost 5 bases and 2 bases respectively, with 16 bases between them. CDR3 DNA sequence: TGTGCCAGCAGTCCCCAAGGAGGGACCCCCTACAATGAGCAGTTCTTC. Its translation is CASSPQGGTPYNEQFF.

This sequence joins TRBV20-1 and TRBJ2-3; the D call may be TRBD1 or TRBD2 (6 bases each). V was shortened by 0 bases and J by 9 bases, with 16 bases between the two germline ends. The length of the CDR3 is 14 residues. Germline V gene sequence: CDR1 DFQATT, CDR2 SNEGSKA (reference sequence). The CDR3 here is CSARDPDGGLTQYF. CDR3 nucleotides: TGCAGTGCTAGAGATCCAGACGGGGGCCTGACGCAGTATTTT.

This clonotype was counted a few times. The chain joins TRBV12-3 or TRBV12-4 to TRBJ2-3; 8 positions agree with TRBD1. Unmatched junction bases numbered 3, after V lost 6 bases and J lost 1 base. This CDR3 has 14 residues. This CDR3 is CASRRQGRTDTQYF. DNA for the CDR3: TGTGCCAGCAGAAGACAGGGGCGCACAGATACGCAGTATTTT.

The chain carries TRBV11-2 and TRBJ2-2; D ambiguous. In germline, CDR1 is SGHAT, CDR2 FQNNGV. The CDR3 extends over 14 amino acids. Trimming removed 4 bases from V and 3 bases from J, with 9 bases in between. In DNA, the CDR3 is TGTGCCAGCAGCTCTAGAGAATACACCGGGGAGCTGTTTTTT. Protein product: CASSSREYTGELFF.

With regard to this clonotype: No conserved phenylalanine or tryptophan ends this CDR3, so it is likely a read error. V gene TRBV11-2 combines with J gene TRBJ1-6, with D perhaps matching TRBD1 (5 bases). Germline lookup yields CDR1 SGHAT and CDR2 FQNNGV. V lost 5 bases to trimming and J lost 3 bases, with 8 bases between them. This CDR3 region has 14 residues. The CDR3 DNA reads as TGTGCCAGCAGCCCCGACAGCTATAATTCACCCCTCCACGTT. Protein: CASSPDSYNSPLHV.

This clonotype turned up a few times. This rearrangement joins TRBV28 to TRBJ2-3; 9 positions agree with TRBD2. Looked up from germline, CDR1 is MDHEN and CDR2 is SYDVKM. The J segment lost 5 bases and the V segment lost 5 bases, leaving 8 bases of the junction unmatched. This CDR3 is 15 amino acids long. The CDR3 here is CASSVSGGTRDTQYF. The CDR3 coding sequence is TGTGCCAGCAGTGTAAGCGGGGGGACGAGAGATACGCAGTATTTT.

The genes are TRBV7-2 and TRBJ2-3; D not certain. Deletions cut 5 bases from V and 5 bases from J, with 11 bases between. Germline V lookup: CDR1 SGHTA, CDR2 FQGNSA. The CDR3 totals 13 residues. CDR3 residues: CASSRYTEDTQYF. CDR3 nucleotides: TGTGCCAGCAGCAGATACACAGAAGATACGCAGTATTTT.

The chain carries TRBV2 and TRBJ2-1, with D maybe TRBD2 (6 bases). CDR3 size: 15 residues. V was shortened by 2 bases and J by 4 bases, with 12 bases between the two germline ends. The germline CDR1 and CDR2 sequences are SNHLY and FYNNEI. The CDR3 loop is CASSERRVGYNEQFF. DNA for the CDR3: TGTGCCAGCAGTGAACGGAGGGTAGGTTACAATGAGCAGTTCTTC. The whole variable domain, filled in from reference TRBV2 and TRBJ2-1, reads EPEVTQTPSHQVTQMGQEVILRCVPISNHLYFYWYRQILGQKVEFLVSFYNNEISEKSEIFDDQFSVERPDGSNFTLKIRSTKLEDSAMYFCASSERRVGYNEQFFGPGTRLTVL.

This clonotype was detected ten times or more. V and J are TRBV29-1 and TRBJ2-3, with 8 bases fitting TRBD1. The V gene's germline CDR1 is SQVTM and CDR2 ANQGSEA. This CDR3 comprises 15 residues. V gave up 5 bases and J gave up 0 bases; unmatched junction bases: 7. CDR3 region: CSVLWTGKSTDTQYF. DNA of the CDR3: TGCAGCGTTCTTTGGACAGGGAAAAGCACAGATACGCAGTATTTT.

The chain employs TRBV12-3 or TRBV12-4 and TRBJ1-2; 9 nucleotides match TRBD1. Trimming cost V 7 bases and J 8 bases; bases outside gene matches: 8. The CDR3 runs to 13 residues. The CDR3 nucleotides are TGTGCCAGCAACCGGGACAGGGAAGGCGGCTACACCTTC. This codes for CASNRDREGGYTF.

V and J are TRBV5-1 and TRBJ2-3; D is perhaps TRBD1 or TRBD2 (5 bases each). With 1 base removed from V and 4 bases from J, the gap between germline ends came to 13 bases. Germline V CDR1 and CDR2: SGHRS, YFSETQ. CDR3 size: 15 residues. The CDR3 bases are TGCGCCAGCAGCTTGACCCGTATGGGGGCAGATACGCAGTATTTT. As protein: CASSLTRMGADTQYF.

This clonotype was observed a few times. This chain's CDR3 is CASSPDGPYGYTF. CDR3 in DNA: TGTGCCAGCAGCCCGGACGGACCCTATGGCTACACCTTC. The V and J genes are TRBV7-8 and TRBJ1-2; D remains unclear. Trimming took 5 bases from V and 4 from J, leaving 11 bases between them. The CDR3 covers 13 residues. From germline, CDR1 is SGHVS and CDR2 FQNEAQ. Looking up the rest from reference TRBV7-8 and TRBJ1-2 gives the full variable domain: GAGVSQSPRYKVAKRGQDVALRCDPISGHVSLFWYQQALGQGPEFLTYFQNEAQLDKSGLPSDRFFAERPEGSVSTLKIQRTQQEDSAVYLCASSPDGPYGYTFGSGTRLTVV.

This clonotype turned up a few times. The rearrangement links TRBV25-1 to TRBJ1-1; D not resolved. The CDR3 runs to 13 residues. V was clipped by 3 bases and J by 8 bases, with 13 bases between them. Germline-derived CDR1 and CDR2 are MGHDK and SYGVNS. This chain's CDR3 is CASSDVLPEEAFF. For the CDR3, the DNA is TGTGCCAGCAGTGACGTGTTACCTGAGGAAGCTTTCTTT.

This rearrangement joins TRBV7-8 to TRBJ2-3; maybe TRBD2 (5 bases). V lost 5 bases and J lost 11, with 14 bases in between. CDR1 SGHVS and CDR2 FQNEAQ come from the germline V gene. This CDR3 has 12 residues. The CDR3, as DNA: TGTGCCAGCAGCCCGCGGGCCCGGGGGCAGTATTTT. Translating it yields CASSPRARGQYF.

This clonotype was seen once. This chain connects TRBV24-1 to TRBJ2-1; 12 nucleotides align to TRBD2. The CDR3 has 16 residues. V lost 1 base, J lost 5 bases, and 2 bases stayed unmatched. The germline V gene encodes CDR1 KGHDR and CDR2 SFDVKD. This chain's CDR3 is CATSDLTSGGHNEQFF. As DNA, the CDR3 is TGTGCCACCAGTGATTTAACTAGCGGGGGGCACAATGAGCAGTTCTTC.

The chain employs TRBV20-1 and TRBJ2-3; D may be TRBD2 (5 bases). Germline loops: CDR1 DFQATT, CDR2 SNEGSKA (reference sequence). The CDR3 spans 13 residues. The V end lost 7 bases, the J end lost 4 bases, and 15 bases lay between the germline ends. The CDR3 DNA follows: TGCAGTGGCGTAGTGGACTCGGCAGATACGCAGTATTTT. Translating gives CSGVVDSADTQYF.

CDR3: CASSPGQGNRRYRAEAFF. The CDR3 DNA sequence: TGTGCCAGCAGTCCCGGACAGGGCAACCGCCGATATCGGGCTGAAGCTTTCTTT. The chain is built from TRBV6-1 and TRBJ1-1; 8 bases align to TRBD1. CDR3 length equals 18 residues. CDR1 and CDR2 from the germline V gene are MNHNS and SASEGT. V trimming: 5 bases; J trimming: 6 bases; junction bases outside the gene matches: 20.

This chain joins TRBV6-5 and TRBJ1-2; tentative D call: TRBD1 (5 bases). In germline, CDR1 is MNHEY, CDR2 SVGAGI. The CDR3 is 17 residues long. V was cut by 0 bases and J by 4 bases, with 18 bases left in between. The CDR3 DNA sequence: TGTGCCAGCAGTTACTCCAGGGCCGGCGGAGCCACCTATGGCTACACCTTC. Protein: CASSYSRAGGATYGYTF.